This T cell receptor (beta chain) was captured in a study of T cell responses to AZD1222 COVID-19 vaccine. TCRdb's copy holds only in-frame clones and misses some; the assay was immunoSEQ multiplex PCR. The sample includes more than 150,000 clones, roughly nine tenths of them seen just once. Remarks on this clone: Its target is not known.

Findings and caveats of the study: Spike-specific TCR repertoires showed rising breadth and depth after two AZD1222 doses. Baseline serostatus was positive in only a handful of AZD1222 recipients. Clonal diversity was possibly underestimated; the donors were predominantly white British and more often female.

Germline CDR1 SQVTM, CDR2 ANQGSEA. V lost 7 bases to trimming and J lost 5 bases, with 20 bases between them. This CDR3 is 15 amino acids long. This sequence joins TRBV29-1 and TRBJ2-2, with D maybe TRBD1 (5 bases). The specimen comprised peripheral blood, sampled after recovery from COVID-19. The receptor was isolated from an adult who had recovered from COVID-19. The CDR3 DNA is TGCAGCGCCCAGACAGACTCTCTAGGGACCGGGGAGCTGTTTTTT. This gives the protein CSAQTDSLGTGELFF.